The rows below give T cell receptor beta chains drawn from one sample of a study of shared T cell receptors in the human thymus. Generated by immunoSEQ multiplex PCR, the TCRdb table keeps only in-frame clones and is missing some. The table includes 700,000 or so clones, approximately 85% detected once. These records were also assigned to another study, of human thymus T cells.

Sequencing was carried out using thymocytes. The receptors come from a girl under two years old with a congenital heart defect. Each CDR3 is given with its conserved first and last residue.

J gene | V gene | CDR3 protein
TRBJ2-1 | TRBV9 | CASSVRAGEQFF
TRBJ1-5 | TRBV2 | CASSARQGPLTLGNQPQHF
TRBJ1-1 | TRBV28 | CASSFGALTEAFF
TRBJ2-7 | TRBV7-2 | CASSHHMGTGIYEQYF
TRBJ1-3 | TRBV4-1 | CASSQDGGSGNTIYF
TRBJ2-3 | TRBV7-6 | CASSPPGGRDTQYF
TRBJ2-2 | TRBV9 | CASSVTGALNTGELFF
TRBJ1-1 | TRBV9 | CASSVVILGRAEAFF
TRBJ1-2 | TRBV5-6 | CASSVSTGANGYTF
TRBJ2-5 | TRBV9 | CASSASNALQETQYF
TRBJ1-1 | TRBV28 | CASRLPPRGAVLNTEAFF
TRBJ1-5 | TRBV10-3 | CAISDQSTNQPQHF
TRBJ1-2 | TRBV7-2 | CASSFLENPLSYGYTF
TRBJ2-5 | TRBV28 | CASSPPPAGTGGETQYF
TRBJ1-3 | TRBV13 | CASSPTGSSGNTIYF
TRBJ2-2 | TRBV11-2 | CASSLIWDRFTGELFF
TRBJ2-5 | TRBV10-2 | CASRQAGPETQYF
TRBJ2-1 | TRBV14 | CASSQAVTSGGDMSYNEQFF
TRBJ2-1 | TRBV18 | CASSPPGGGYNEQFF
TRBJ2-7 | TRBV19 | CASSTTGGPYEQYF
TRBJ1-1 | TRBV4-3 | CASSQNRDRDTEAFF
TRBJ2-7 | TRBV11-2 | CASSSRQGSYEQYF
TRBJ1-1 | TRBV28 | CASSFSEGQLGEAFF
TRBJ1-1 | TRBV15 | CATSPRTENTEAFF
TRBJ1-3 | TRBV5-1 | CASSLAPQGEKGNTIYF
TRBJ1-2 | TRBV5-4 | CASSFLYGYTF
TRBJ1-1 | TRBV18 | CASSPDLELVRGPGRAFF
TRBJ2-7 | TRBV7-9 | CASGGGTYEQYF
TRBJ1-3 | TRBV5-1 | CASSLGLYRQGSGNTIYF
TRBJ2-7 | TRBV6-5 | CASSYWTGRGFEQYF
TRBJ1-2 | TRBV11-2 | CASSLFRGRYGYTF
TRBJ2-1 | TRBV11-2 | CASSLGRTSGRYNEQFF
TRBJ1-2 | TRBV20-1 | CSARDGYGYTF
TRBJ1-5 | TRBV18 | CASSPDRGIDQPQHF
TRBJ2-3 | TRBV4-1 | CASSHSPRIAVSTDTQYF
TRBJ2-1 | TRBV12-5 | CASGLAPAGGTSSYNEQFF
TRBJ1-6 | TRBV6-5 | CASSTGVNSPLHF
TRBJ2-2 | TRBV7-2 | CASSPRQGDITGELFF
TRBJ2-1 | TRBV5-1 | CASSLAGRGTGIGNEQFF
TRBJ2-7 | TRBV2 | CASVASSYEQYF
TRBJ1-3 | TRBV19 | CASSIGPGRLANTIYF
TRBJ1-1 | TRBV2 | CASSRTGFLAEAFF
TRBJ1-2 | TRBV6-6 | CASRGDRVRCGYTF
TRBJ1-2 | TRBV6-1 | CASSEALRELGGQVDGYTF
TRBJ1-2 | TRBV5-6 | CASSLRDRGFYGYTF
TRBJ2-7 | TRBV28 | CASSLKWGHLILNYEQYF
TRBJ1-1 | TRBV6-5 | CASNYMEGLPNTEAFF
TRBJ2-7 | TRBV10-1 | CASSKGESSYEQYF
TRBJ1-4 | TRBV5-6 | CASSPDRRPSTNEKLFF
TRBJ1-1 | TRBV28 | CASFSGSRVRTEAFF
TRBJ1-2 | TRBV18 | CASSPYGVYGYTF
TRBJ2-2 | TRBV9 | CASSVELRAGGELFF
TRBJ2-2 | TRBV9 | CASSVGAGKNTGELFF
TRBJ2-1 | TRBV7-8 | CASSLMISGGRLFEQFF